This T cell receptor (beta chain) was sequenced during a study of T cells in Graves' hyperthyroidism and ophthalmopathy. The V end was cut by 6 bases, the J end by 4 bases, with 16 bases between. This CDR3 comprises 13 residues. Germline V gives CDR1 DFQATT, CDR2 SNEGSKA (reference sequence). The sample holds many counts of this clonotype. The source material, RNA transcripts, was used to amplify TCR beta CDR3 regions. The HTBI primer set was used in a first-round RT-PCR of the TCR CDR3. A single record per CDR3 protein comes from TCRdb applying MiXCR to the multiplex PCR reads. The table shows a few hundred thousand distinct CDR3 sequences, with 46% occurring only once.

The chain uses TRBV20-1 and TRBJ2-7; D perhaps matches TRBD2 (5 bases). Sequencing was carried out using peripheral blood or thyroid tissue (not recorded which). This sequence originates from a woman aged 18 to 35 with Graves' hyperthyroidism. Here the CDR3 DNA reads TGCAGTGCCACTAGGGCCGCCGTATACGAGCAGTACTTC. It yields the protein CSATRAAVYEQYF.